The 14 T cell receptor beta chains below all came from one sample that was sequenced in a study of early T cells in non-severe SARS-CoV-2 infection (TCRdb year 2021). Receptor amplification or capture employed 5' RACE. TCRdb records NextSeq 500 as the sequencer. The public reads were quality trimmed at Q25 with fastp and then assembled into clones with MiXCR by TCRdb, keeping productive beta chains. Each record represents a unique CDR3 protein, reported with the most common genes and DNA among its rows. This sample comprises roughly 51,000 distinct CDR3 sequences, 6.2% of them detected only once. The leading ten clones occupy 3% to 4.5% of the sample. Sequencing was performed on whole blood. These receptors all stem from an adult who was a healthcare worker with PCR-confirmed SARS-CoV-2 infection or an uninfected control (not recorded which).

This clonotype has a count of ten or more. The genes are TRBV7-8 and TRBJ1-6; D call uncertain. This CDR3 has 12 amino acids. Germline V CDR1 and CDR2: SGHVS, FQNEAQ. V lost 5 bases and J 9 bases, leaving 8 bases between the germline ends. The CDR3 DNA reads as TGTGCCAGCAGCCCAGAGAGTTCACCCCTCCACTTT. Amino acid sequence: CASSPESSPLHF.

This clonotype was recorded a few times. The chain is built from TRBV7-9 and TRBJ1-1; TRBD1 matches at 9 bases. This CDR3 is built from 15 residues. CDR1 is SEHNR and CDR2 is FQNEAQ in the germline V gene (reference sequence). Trimming took 5 bases from V and 1 from J; bases not matched to a gene: 5. The CDR3 bases are TGTGCCAGCAGCAGAAGACAGGGGGGGAACACTGAAGCTTTCTTT. This translates into CASSRRQGGNTEAFF.

V usage is TRBV5-6 and J usage is TRBJ1-1; the D gene is possibly TRBD1 (6 bases). Between the trimmed V and J ends, which lost 0 bases and 4 bases, there was a span of 16 bases. Germline-derived CDR1 and CDR2 are SGHDT and YYEEEE. This CDR3 comprises 16 residues. The CDR3 sequence is CASSLVAAGVSTEAFF. The CDR3 bases are TGTGCCAGCAGCTTGGTAGCGGCAGGGGTTAGCACTGAAGCTTTCTTT.

This clonotype has ten or more counts. The chain uses TRBV12-3 or TRBV12-4 and TRBJ1-1; D remains ambiguous. The V gene lost 5 bases and the J gene lost 4 bases, with 14 bases spanning the gap. The CDR3 is made up of 14 amino acids. CDR3: CASSQDPGVTEAFF. The CDR3 bases are TGTGCCAGCAGTCAGGACCCCGGGGTCACTGAAGCTTTCTTT.

This clonotype was recorded at least ten times. J is TRBJ1-4 and V is TRBV20-1; D is undetermined. Germline CDR1 and CDR2: DFQATT and SNEGSKA (reference sequence). With 5 bases removed from V and 5 bases from J, the gap between germline ends came to 12 bases. CDR3 size: 13 residues. Here the CDR3 reads CSAQLGANEKLFF. The CDR3 nucleotides read TGCAGTGCTCAACTGGGAGCCAATGAAAAACTGTTTTTT.

This clonotype has only a few counts. The chain combines TRBV6-6 with TRBJ2-5; D remains unclear. This CDR3 has 17 residues. Germline V gene sequence: CDR1 MNHNY, CDR2 SVGAGI (reference sequence). V shed 0 bases and J shed 2 bases, with 16 bases lying between them. The CDR3 loop is CASSYSDGSLPQETQYF. The DNA for the CDR3 is TGTGCCAGCAGTTACTCTGACGGTAGCCTACCACAAGAGACCCAGTACTTC.

This clonotype was seen a handful of times. The rearrangement links TRBV6-6 to TRBJ1-2; tentatively, D is TRBD1 (5 bases). CDR3 length: 14 residues. Germline lookup yields CDR1 MNHNY and CDR2 SVGAGI (reference sequence). Trimming took off 8 bases at V and 4 bases at J, with 17 bases between the two ends. For the CDR3, the DNA is TGTGCCAGCGGTGGTTCAGGGAACTTCTATGGCTACACCTTC. As protein: CASGGSGNFYGYTF.

In its sample, this clonotype was seen many times. The chain employs TRBV7-9 and TRBJ2-7, with TRBD1 matching over 8 bases. In germline, CDR1 is SEHNR, CDR2 FQNEAQ (reference sequence). V shed 5 bases, J shed 3 bases, and the junction held 3 bases outside the gene matches. The CDR3 loop spans 13 amino acids. CDR3 in amino acids: CASSRTGYYEQYF. For the CDR3, the DNA is TGTGCCAGCAGCCGGACAGGGTACTACGAGCAGTACTTC.

A few counts support this clonotype. The gene calls are TRBV6-2 or TRBV6-3 and TRBJ2-3, with D uncertain. Germline CDR1 is MNHEY and CDR2 is SVGEGT. The length of the CDR3 is 13 residues. V lost 5 bases to trimming and J lost 6 bases, with 12 bases between them. The CDR3 DNA reads TGTGCCAGCAGTCACGCATTTGGGGATACGCAGTATTTT. As protein: CASSHAFGDTQYF.

In this sample, this clonotype turned up a few times. The chain recombines TRBV7-3 with TRBJ2-6, with D possibly being TRBD1 or TRBD2 (5 bases each). The germline gives CDR1 SGHTA, CDR2 FQGTGA. V lost 5 bases and J lost 0, with 11 bases in between. This CDR3 has 16 residues. The CDR3, as DNA: TGTGCCAGCAGCCAGGGACGAATCTCTGGGGCCAACGTCCTGACTTTC. This gives the protein CASSQGRISGANVLTF.

This clonotype was detected only a few times. The chain couples TRBV20-1 to TRBJ1-6; D might be TRBD1 (6 bases). CDR3 size: 14 residues. Germline CDR1 reads DFQATT; CDR2 reads SNEGSKA (reference sequence). V shed 1 base and J shed 7 bases, with 11 bases lying between them. The CDR3 region has the DNA TGCAGTGCTAGAGCCAGGGGTAGGAATTCACCCCTCCACTTT. It specifies CSARARGRNSPLHF.

This clonotype was seen many times. This chain joins TRBV10-1 and TRBJ1-5; 9 bases fit TRBD1. The CDR3 length is 17 residues. V gave up 8 bases and J gave up 6 bases; unmatched junction bases: 17. Per the germline V gene, CDR1 is WNHNN and CDR2 is SYGVQD (reference sequence). The CDR3 is CASLALPADRGGQPQHF. In DNA, the CDR3 is TGCGCCAGCCTGGCCCTTCCCGCGGACAGGGGAGGTCAGCCCCAGCATTTT.

There are many counts of this clonotype. The rearrangement joins TRBV6-5 to TRBJ2-2; 9 bases match TRBD1. CDR1 and CDR2 from the germline V gene are MNHEY and SVGAGI. The V and J ends lost 6 bases and 3 bases, in that order; junction bases with no gene match: 14. This CDR3 region has 18 residues. This CDR3 is CASRPTKVYRGHTGELFF. The CDR3 nucleotides read TGTGCCAGCAGACCAACTAAGGTCTACAGGGGGCACACCGGGGAGCTGTTTTTT.

This clonotype was observed at least ten times. V and J are TRBV9 and TRBJ1-5; D gene ambiguous. The CDR3 covers 15 residues. V was clipped by 0 bases and J by 3 bases, with 10 bases between them. Germline V gene sequence: CDR1 SGDLS, CDR2 YYNGEE. CDR3 residues: CASSVGDGYNQPQHF. In DNA form, the CDR3 reads TGTGCCAGCAGCGTAGGAGACGGGTACAATCAGCCCCAGCATTTT.